The 4 T cell receptor beta chains below come from one sample, sequenced in a study of cytomegalovirus exposure and HLA in healthy donors. Primers included in the PCR were 60 Vbeta and 13 Jbeta primers. Clones were read by immunoSEQ multiplex PCR, and TCRdb kept only the in-frame ones, dropping some. The sample holds 110,000 or so clones, 75% to 85% seen once. The sample comprised PBMCs. The receptors shown here come from a man aged 18 to 29 in good health and CMV-seronegative.

The gene calls are TRBV4-3 and TRBJ2-2, with 8 positions matching TRBD2. V gave up 0 bases and J gave up 5 bases; unmatched junction bases: 8. The CDR3 covers 17 residues. The germline V gene encodes CDR1 LGHNA and CDR2 YSLEER. DNA of the CDR3: TGCGCCAGCAGCCAAGATATGAGCGGGAGTAAGACCGGGGAGCTGTTTTTT. It encodes CASSQDMSGSKTGELFF.

The V call is TRBV27, the J call TRBJ1-1; a possible D gene is TRBD1 (5 bases). The CDR3 runs 16 residues. Germline-derived CDR1 and CDR2 are MNHEY and SMNVEV (reference sequence). Trimming cost V 6 bases and J 1 base, with 18 bases left between them. The CDR3 reads CASSWGRGQANTEAFF. For the CDR3, the DNA is TGTGCCAGCAGCTGGGGGAGGGGTCAGGCGAACACTGAAGCTTTCTTT.

This chain connects TRBV6-5 to TRBJ1-5; weak D call: TRBD1 (5 bases). The V gene's germline CDR1 is MNHEY and CDR2 SVGAGI. Trimming left V 6 bases short and J 0 bases short, with 12 bases between. The CDR3 has 15 residues. The CDR3, as DNA: TGTGCCAGCAGACCTACAGGAGATAGCAATCAGCCCCAGCATTTT. It translates to CASRPTGDSNQPQHF.

CDR3 residues: CASSPTLAGGARSEQYF. The CDR3 region has the DNA TGTGCCAGCTCACCAACTCTAGCGGGAGGAGCCAGGAGTGAGCAGTACTTC. The chain has TRBV18 and TRBJ2-7, with 11 bases fitting TRBD2. From germline, CDR1 is KGHSH and CDR2 LQKENI. The V segment lost 2 bases and the J segment 7 bases; nucleotides outside the gene matches: 13. The CDR3 sequence is 17 residues long.